This TCR beta chain was observed in a study of low-dose radiotherapy and immunotherapy resistance in tumors. Study overall: Intravenous administration to patients comprised nivolumab at 240 mg every two weeks and ipilimumab at 1 mg/kg every six weeks.

This clonotype has ten or more counts. Stated time point: before trial treatment. In the RACIN dose-escalation trial, donors got nivolumab plus ipilimumab with aspirin, cyclophosphamide and radiotherapy. Those eligible were patients bearing advanced solid tumors lacking tumor-infiltrating lymphocytes. With TRAV- and TRBV-specific primers, first-strand cDNA was made, covering the alpha and beta chains. The authors ran around 20 PCR cycles to amplify TCRs with a constant-region primer and V-primer adapter. TCRdb processed the reads anew with MiXCR; each CDR3 protein has one entry. The top ten hold under 1.1% of the sample, which has about 89,000 distinct CDR3 sequences, roughly a tenth seen once. This receptor was identified in a male donor with prostate cancer. The sequencing here drew on PBMCs, taken before treatment.

In DNA form, the CDR3 reads TGTGCCAGCAGCTTCCCGAGGGGCCGGGAGACCCAGTACTTC. It codes for CASSFPRGRETQYF. J is TRBJ2-5 and V is TRBV7-2; tentatively, D is TRBD1 or TRBD2 (5 bases each). The CDR3 length is 14 residues. The ends were cut back, 3 bases at V and 5 bases at J, with 13 bases in the middle. The germline V gene encodes CDR1 SGHTA and CDR2 FQGNSA.